Listed below are T cell receptor beta chains from one sample, sequenced in a study of CD4 and CD8 cells across lung adenocarcinoma regions. TCRdb re-called the PCR reads through MiXCR, storing one row per CDR3 protein. The sample has 10,000 to 15,000 distinct CDR3 sequences; around 61% are singletons. Input material: CD8+ T cells from the margin of a lung tumor. These receptors came from a female donor with lung adenocarcinoma. The CD4 and CD8 labels of this study may be unreliable. Both conserved end residues are part of each CDR3. Each record gives: clone size, J gene, D gene, V gene, CDR3 protein, CDR3 DNA. A D gene is named only where the DNA matches it firmly. Size tells how often a clone was seen (once, few, many) or the class of an expanded clone, and some rows leave it out.

>.|TRBJ1-1|.|TRBV11-2
CASSLVGGGGTEAFF
TGTGCCAGCAGCTTAGTAGGAGGGGGAGGCACTGAAGCTTTCTTT
>many|TRBJ1-2|.|TRBV6-1
CASRQGYGYTF
TGTGCCAGCAGACAGGGCTATGGCTACACCTTC
>.|TRBJ1-2|TRBD1|TRBV6-1
CASTDRGYGYTF
TGTGCCAGCACAGACAGGGGCTATGGCTACACCTTC
>.|TRBJ2-3|.|TRBV6-1
CASSEGLATDTQYF
TGTGCCAGCAGTGAAGGGTTAGCCACAGATACGCAGTATTTT
>once|TRBJ2-7|.|TRBV27
CASSFGPDYEQYF
TGTGCCAGCAGTTTCGGACCGGACTACGAGCAGTACTTC
>.|TRBJ2-5|TRBD2|TRBV6-1
CASAILAGGQETQYF
TGTGCCAGCGCTATTCTAGCGGGAGGCCAAGAGACCCAGTACTTC
>.|TRBJ2-1|TRBD2|TRBV7-2
CASSLGGGPNEQFF
TGTGCCAGCAGCTTAGGCGGGGGACCCAATGAGCAGTTCTTC
>many|TRBJ2-2|.|TRBV10-3
CAIKGGPGELFF
TGTGCCATCAAAGGGGGTCCCGGGGAGCTGTTTTTT
>few|TRBJ2-5|.|TRBV6-1
CASLQGDETQYF
TGTGCCAGCTTACAGGGCGACGAGACCCAGTACTTC
>.|TRBJ2-1|TRBD1|TRBV6-1
CASSPLTGANAQFF
TGTGCCAGCAGTCCTTTGACAGGGGCCAATGCGCAGTTCTTT
>few|TRBJ2-4|TRBD2|TRBV6-5
CASSYRTSGRNSIQYF
TGTGCCAGCAGTTATCGGACTAGCGGGAGGAATAGCATTCAGTACTTC
>.|TRBJ2-7|.|TRBV6-1
CASSERAGSVSYEQYF
TGTGCCAGCAGTGAGAGGGCAGGGTCGGTCTCCTACGAGCAGTACTTC
>medium-sized|TRBJ1-2|TRBD1|TRBV6-1
CASSEASGGGGYTF
TGTGCCAGCAGTGAAGCATCAGGGGGGGGTGGCTACACCTTC
>.|TRBJ2-1|.|TRBV6-5
CASSRARFPGSYNEQFF
TGTGCCAGCAGCCGAGCCCGGTTCCCCGGCTCCTACAATGAGCAGTTCTTC
>.|TRBJ2-2|TRBD1|TRBV6-1
CASDTGGDTEALYF
TGTGCCAGCGACACAGGGGGTGACACAGAGGCGCTGTATTTT
>.|TRBJ2-2|TRBD2|TRBV4-1
CASSQEPSGGYTGDLYF
TGCGCCAGCAGCCAAGAACCTAGCGGGGGATACACCGGGGACCTGTACTTT
>.|TRBJ2-3|.|TRBV12-3/TRBV12-4
CASSLGTGIITDTQYF
TGTGCCAGCAGTTTGGGAACAGGGATTATCACAGATACGCAGTATTTT
>.|TRBJ2-3|.|TRBV6-1
CASSEGVGEDTQYF
TGTGCCAGCAGTGAAGGAGTTGGGGAGGATACGCAGTATTTT
>.|TRBJ2-5|.|TRBV27
CASSFGFWETQYF
TGTGCCAGCAGTTTCGGGTTTTGGGAGACCCAGTACTTC
>.|TRBJ2-1|TRBD2|TRBV6-1
CASGREFPNEQFF
TGTGCCAGCGGGCGGGAGTTTCCAAATGAGCAGTTCTTC
>.|TRBJ2-4|.|TRBV10-3
CAGHGGRAKNIQYF
TGTGCCGGTCACGGGGGCCGTGCCAAAAACATTCAGTACTTC
>.|TRBJ2-7|.|TRBV6-1
CASSEANDGYEQYF
TGTGCCAGCAGTGAAGCCAACGACGGCTACGAGCAGTACTTC
>.|TRBJ2-1|TRBD2|TRBV27
CASSLRASGQLDNEQFF
TGTGCCAGCAGTTTAAGGGCTAGCGGACAACTGGACAATGAGCAGTTCTTC
>many|TRBJ1-4|.|TRBV12-3/TRBV12-4
CASSLGRVTNEKLFF
TGTGCCAGCAGTTTGGGCCGGGTAACTAATGAAAAACTGTTTTTT
>.|TRBJ2-7|.|TRBV6-1
CASKLSDRYYEQYF
TGTGCCAGCAAACTATCGGACCGATACTACGAGCAGTACTTC
>.|TRBJ2-3|.|TRBV30
CASTDRALNTQYF
TGTGCCTCAACGGACAGAGCATTGAATACGCAGTATTTC
>.|TRBJ2-7|.|TRBV27
CASSGGRVQDTQYF
TGTGCCAGCAGTGGGGGCCGGGTCCAAGATACGCAGTACTTC
>few|TRBJ2-1|.|TRBV6-5
CASSYFYPGNEQFF
TGTGCCAGCAGTTACTTTTACCCTGGCAATGAGCAGTTCTTC
>.|TRBJ2-5|.|TRBV6-1
CASGGLGGRDTETQYF
TGTGCCAGCGGGGGGCTCGGGGGCCGAGACACAGAGACGCAGTACTTC
>many|TRBJ2-1|.|TRBV10-1
CASSESISQQGNEQFF
TGCGCCAGCAGTGAGTCGATCTCTCAACAAGGCAATGAGCAGTTCTTC
>.|TRBJ2-4|.|TRBV27
CANGLGVRAKNMQYF
TGTGCCAACGGTTTAGGGGTGCGAGCCAAAAACATGCAGTATTTC
>.|TRBJ2-1|.|TRBV4-1
CASSQLGGNEQFF
TGCGCCAGCAGCCAATTGGGCGGCAATGAGCAGTTCTTC
>few|TRBJ2-7|.|TRBV6-5
CASSYGRGFYEQYF
TGTGCCAGCAGTTATGGTAGAGGGTTCTACGAGCAGTACTTC
>.|TRBJ2-3|TRBD2|TRBV4-1
CASSQAGGGGRDPETQYF
TGCGCCAGCAGCCAAGCGGGCGGGGGGGGCCGTGACCCAGAGACGCAGTATTTC
>.|TRBJ2-3|.|TRBV6-5
CASSYRDGGPSTDTQYF
TGTGCCAGCAGTTATCGAGACGGGGGACCTAGCACAGATACGCAGTATTTT
>.|TRBJ2-7|.|TRBV6-1
CAGSEAGDKDTQYF
TGTGCGGGCAGTGAGGCCGGGGACAAAGATACGCAGTACTTC
>.|TRBJ2-4|.|TRBV6-5
CASSSSIPRLLAKDTQYF
TGTGCCAGCAGTTCGAGTATTCCGAGACTGTTGGCCAAAGATACGCAGTACTTC
>few|TRBJ2-7|TRBD2|TRBV6-5
CASSLLTSGMNEQYF
TGTGCCAGCAGTTTGTTGACTAGCGGGATGAACGAGCAGTACTTC
>.|TRBJ2-7|TRBD2|TRBV6-1
CASGGSGDRATDTQYF
TGTGCCAGTGGGGGGAGCGGGGACCGTGCCACAGATACGCAGTACTTC
>few|TRBJ1-1|.|TRBV25-1
CASSESGRHPEAFF
TGTGCCAGCAGTGAATCTGGCAGGCATCCTGAAGCTTTCTTT
>.|TRBJ2-1|TRBD2|TRBV6-1
CASSASPGGVNEQFF
TGTGCCAGCAGTGCCTCTCCGGGAGGAGTAAATGAGCAGTTCTTC
>.|TRBJ2-7|.|TRBV27
CASSRALSPYEQYF
TGTGCCAGCAGCCGGGCCCTGAGCCCCTACGAGCAGTACTTC